The clone carrying this T cell receptor (beta chain) has a count of ten or more. Its antigen is currently unknown. 5'-RACE, quantitative and with molecular barcodes, yielded the TCR beta libraries. Each CDR3 protein gets one entry after TCRdb re-called the 5' RACE reads with MiXCR. The repertoire holds approximately 540,000 distinct CDR3 sequences, over 9.5% seen once, with over 6.5% in the top ten. The record originates from a study of CD8 T cells in ankylosing spondylitis. With 0 bases removed from V and 2 bases from J, the gap between germline ends came to 14 bases. There are 17 residues in the CDR3. The germline V gene has CDR1 SGHRS and CDR2 YFSETQ. Notes on the study in general: Past studies reported some motif variants in reactive arthritis synovial fluid and blood. CD8+ by phenotype, disease-linked clones were relatively rare in peripheral blood. Characteristic, it appeared, of ankylosing spondylitis blood was a TCR beta motif of fewer than 10 highly homologous variants.

The source of this sequence is a male donor with ankylosing spondylitis. V gene TRBV5-1 combines with J gene TRBJ2-2, with D possibly matching TRBD2 (6 bases). The sequenced material came from blood, either unsorted or a sorted T cell fraction (not recorded which). CDR3 residues: CASSLVLASENTGELFF. In DNA, the CDR3 is TGCGCCAGCAGCTTGGTGTTGGCTAGCGAAAACACCGGGGAGCTGTTTTTT. Looking up the rest from reference TRBV5-1 and TRBJ2-2 gives the full variable domain: KAGVTQTPRYLIKTRGQQVTLSCSPISGHRSVSWYQQTPGQGLQFLFEYFSETQRNKGNFPGRFSGRQFSNSRSEMNVSTLELGDSALYLCASSLVLASENTGELFFGEGSRLTVL.